This T cell receptor beta chain was captured by sequencing in a study of tumor and adjacent non-tumor tissue in lung cancer. Overall study context: Each sample yielded roughly 4 million productive TCRbeta reads on average.

TCRbeta libraries were built with three rounds of nested PCR, modified from ARM-PCR. TCRdb used MiXCR to reprocess the multiplex PCR reads, holding one entry per CDR3 protein. The profile shows about 110,000 distinct CDR3 sequences, around 82% of them singletons. Trimming took off 4 bases at V and 6 bases at J, with 10 bases between the two ends. Germline V gene sequence: CDR1 SGHTA, CDR2 FQGTGA. CDR3 length equals 13 residues. RNA was extracted from bulk tissue without any cell sorting. Regarding this clonotype: It may be a read error: a sequence one base away is much more abundant. The CDR3 end shows no conserved phenylalanine or tryptophan, and so a read error is likely.

V usage is TRBV7-3 and J usage is TRBJ2-1; the D gene is possibly TRBD2 (7 bases). The specimen sequenced was lung tumor tissue. The source is a man in his 70s with non-small cell lung cancer. CDR3 nucleotides: TGTGCCAGCAGCTATGGGGGGGCCAATGAGCAGTTCTAC. Translated: CASSYGGANEQFY.